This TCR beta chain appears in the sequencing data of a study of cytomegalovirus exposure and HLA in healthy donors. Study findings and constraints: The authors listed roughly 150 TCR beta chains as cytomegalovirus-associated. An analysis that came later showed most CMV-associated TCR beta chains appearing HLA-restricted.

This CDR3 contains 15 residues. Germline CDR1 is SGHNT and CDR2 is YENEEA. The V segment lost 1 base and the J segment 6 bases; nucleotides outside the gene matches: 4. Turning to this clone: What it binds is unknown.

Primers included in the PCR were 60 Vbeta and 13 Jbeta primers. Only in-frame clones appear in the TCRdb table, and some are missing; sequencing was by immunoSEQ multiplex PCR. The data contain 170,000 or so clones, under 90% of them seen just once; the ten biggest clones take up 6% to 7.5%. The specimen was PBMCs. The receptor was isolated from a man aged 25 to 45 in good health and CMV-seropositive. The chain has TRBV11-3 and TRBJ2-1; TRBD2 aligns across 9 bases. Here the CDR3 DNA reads TGTGCCAGCAGCTTAGTGCGGGGGGGCCCCAATGAGCAGTTCTTC. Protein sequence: CASSLVRGGPNEQFF.